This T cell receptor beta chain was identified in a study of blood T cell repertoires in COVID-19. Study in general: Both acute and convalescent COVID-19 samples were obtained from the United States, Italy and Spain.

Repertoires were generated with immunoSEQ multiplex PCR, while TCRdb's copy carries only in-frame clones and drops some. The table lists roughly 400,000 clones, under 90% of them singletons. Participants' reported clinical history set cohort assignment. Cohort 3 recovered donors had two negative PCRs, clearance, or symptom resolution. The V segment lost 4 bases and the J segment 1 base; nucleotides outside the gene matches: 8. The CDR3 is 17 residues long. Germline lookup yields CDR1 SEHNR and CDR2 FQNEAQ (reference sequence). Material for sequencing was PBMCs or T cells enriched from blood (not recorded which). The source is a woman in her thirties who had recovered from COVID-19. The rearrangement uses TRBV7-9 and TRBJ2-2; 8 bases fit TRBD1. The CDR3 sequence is CASSSPLGTGNTGELFF. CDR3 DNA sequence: TGTGCCAGCAGCTCGCCATTAGGGACAGGGAACACCGGGGAGCTGTTTTTT.